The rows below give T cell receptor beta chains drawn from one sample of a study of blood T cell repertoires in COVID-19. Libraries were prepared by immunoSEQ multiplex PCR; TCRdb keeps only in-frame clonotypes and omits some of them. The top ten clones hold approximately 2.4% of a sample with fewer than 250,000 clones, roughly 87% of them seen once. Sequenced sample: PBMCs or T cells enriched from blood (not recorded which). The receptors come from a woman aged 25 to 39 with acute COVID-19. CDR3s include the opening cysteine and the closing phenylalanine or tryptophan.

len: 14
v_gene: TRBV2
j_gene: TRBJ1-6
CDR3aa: CASSEREGGSPLHF

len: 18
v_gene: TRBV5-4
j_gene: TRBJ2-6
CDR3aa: CASSFPRDRPSGANVLTF

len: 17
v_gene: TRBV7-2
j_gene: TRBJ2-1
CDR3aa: CASSYGGVPSSYNEQFF

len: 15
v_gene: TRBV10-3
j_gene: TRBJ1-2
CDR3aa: CAISGRGGVSYGYTF

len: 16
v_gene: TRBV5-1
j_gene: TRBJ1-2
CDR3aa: CASSSHRDRGPYGYTF

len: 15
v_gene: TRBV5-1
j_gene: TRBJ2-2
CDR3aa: CASSSGQGHTGELFF

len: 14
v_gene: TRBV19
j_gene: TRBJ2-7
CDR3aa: CASSVRDSSYEQYF

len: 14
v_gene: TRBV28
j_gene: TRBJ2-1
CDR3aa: CASSSGGHYNEQFF

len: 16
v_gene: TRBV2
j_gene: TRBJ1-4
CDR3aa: CASRGFEAGAAEKLFF

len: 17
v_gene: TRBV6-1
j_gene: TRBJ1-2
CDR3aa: CASSEGTGVAYYDGYTF

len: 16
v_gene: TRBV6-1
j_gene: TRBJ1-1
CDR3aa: CASSESVSGSNTEAFF

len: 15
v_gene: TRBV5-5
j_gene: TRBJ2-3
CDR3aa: CASSWGQGAGDTQYF